The clone carrying this T cell receptor beta chain was detected a few times. Its specificity is not known. The sample belongs to a study of CD4 T cells in relation to SARS-CoV-2 and coronaviruses. Background on the study: Shared crossreactive spike epitopes were mapped to their HLA restriction. Findings and caveats of the study: Culture-expanded clones reflect memory recall rather than primary priming during culture.

CDR1 is SGHNT, CDR2 YYREEE, per germline (reference sequence). This CDR3 is built from 14 residues. V lost 0 bases and J lost 0, with 7 bases in between. The unexposed donors gave CD4+ T cells in about 2011-2018, prior to COVID-19. CD4 enrichment then naive enrichment separated naive from memory CD4+ cells. Naive and memory CD4+ T cell DNA was deep-sequenced without culture. Sequencing was performed with immunoSEQ multiplex PCR; in TCRdb, only in-frame clones are kept and a portion is missing. Here the sample spans some 65,000 clones, about 89% being singletons. Sequenced input: memory CD4+ T cells from PBMCs. J is TRBJ2-7 and V is TRBV5-4, with D unclear. This receptor was taken from a human donor in good health. CDR3 sequence: CASSLGWGSYEQYF. CDR3 DNA: TGTGCCAGCAGCTTGGGTTGGGGCTCCTACGAGCAGTACTTC.